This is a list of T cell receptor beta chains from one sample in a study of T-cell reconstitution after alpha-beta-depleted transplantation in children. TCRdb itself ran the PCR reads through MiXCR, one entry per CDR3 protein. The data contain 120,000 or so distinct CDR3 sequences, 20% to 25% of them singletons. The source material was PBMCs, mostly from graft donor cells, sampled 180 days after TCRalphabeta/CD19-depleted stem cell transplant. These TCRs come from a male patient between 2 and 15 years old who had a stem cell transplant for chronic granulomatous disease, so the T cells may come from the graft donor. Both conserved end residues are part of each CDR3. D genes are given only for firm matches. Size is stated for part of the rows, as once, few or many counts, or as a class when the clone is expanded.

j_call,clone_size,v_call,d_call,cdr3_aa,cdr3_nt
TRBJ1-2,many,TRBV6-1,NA,CASREGMNYGYTF,TGTGCCAGCAGGGAGGGGATGAACTATGGCTACACCTTC
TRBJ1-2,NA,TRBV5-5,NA,CASSGGRDGYTF,TGTGCCAGCAGCGGAGGACGGGACGGCTACACCTTC
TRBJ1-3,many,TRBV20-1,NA,CSARGGPFRNTIYF,TGCAGTGCCCGAGGGGGGCCGTTTCGAAACACCATATATTTT
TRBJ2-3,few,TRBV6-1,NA,CASAGGSTDTQYF,TGTGCCAGCGCCGGCGGTAGCACAGATACGCAGTATTTT
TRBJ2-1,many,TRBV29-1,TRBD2,CSVPGLGLAKYNEQFF,TGCAGCGTTCCCGGTCTGGGACTAGCGAAATACAATGAGCAGTTCTTC
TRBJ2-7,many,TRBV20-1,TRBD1,CSARQGLSSTYEQYF,TGCAGTGCCCGACAGGGGTTATCCTCTACCTACGAGCAGTACTTC
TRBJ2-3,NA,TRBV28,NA,CASSSSGGRFAADTQYF,NA
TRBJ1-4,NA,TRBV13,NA,CASRWSGNEKLFF,TGTGCCAGCCGATGGAGTGGGAACGAAAAACTGTTTTTT
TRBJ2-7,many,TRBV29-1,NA,CSVETPQAYEQYF,TGCAGCGTTGAGACCCCACAAGCCTACGAGCAGTACTTC
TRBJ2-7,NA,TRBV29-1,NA,CSVIGEQYF,TGCAGCGTTATTGGCGAGCAGTACTTC
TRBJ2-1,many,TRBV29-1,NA,CSVGVLGSYNEQFF,TGCAGCGTTGGGGTCTTGGGTTCCTACAATGAGCAGTTCTTC
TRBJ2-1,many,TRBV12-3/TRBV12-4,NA,CASSLKRAYNEQFF,TGTGCCAGCAGTTTAAAGAGGGCTTACAATGAGCAGTTCTTC
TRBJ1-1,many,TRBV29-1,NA,CSVEDRAATEAFF,TGCAGCGTTGAAGACAGGGCCGCTACTGAAGCTTTCTTT
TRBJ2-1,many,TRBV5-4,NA,CAQGGGNYNEQFF,TGTGCCCAAGGAGGGGGCAACTACAATGAGCAGTTCTTC
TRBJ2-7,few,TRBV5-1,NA,CASSLWTGAVYEQYF,TGCGCCAGCAGCTTATGGACGGGAGCCGTATACGAGCAGTACTTC
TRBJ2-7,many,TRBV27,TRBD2,CASRGLAETYEQYF,TGTGCCAGCAGAGGACTAGCCGAAACCTACGAGCAGTACTTC
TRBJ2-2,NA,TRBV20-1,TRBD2,CSAQGWASGDYGGELFF,TGCAGTGCCCAGGGATGGGCTAGCGGAGATTATGGCGGGGAGCTGTTTTTT
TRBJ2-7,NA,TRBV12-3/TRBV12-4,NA,CASRRQLAQGEQYF,TGTGCCAGCAGACGACAGTTGGCCCAGGGGGAGCAGTACTTC
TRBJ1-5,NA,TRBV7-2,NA,CASSLVGVPYQPQHF,TGTGCCAGCAGCCTGGTGGGGGTACCCTATCAGCCCCAGCATTTT
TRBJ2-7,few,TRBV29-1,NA,CSVDFGRAPYEQYF,TGCAGCGTTGATTTTGGAAGGGCCCCCTACGAGCAGTACTTC
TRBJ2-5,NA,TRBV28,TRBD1,CASSLTTGGVTQYF,TGTGCCAGCAGTCTAACGACAGGGGGCGTGACCCAGTACTTC
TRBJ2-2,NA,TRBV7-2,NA,CASSLALLTGELFF,TGTGCCAGCAGCTTAGCGCTACTAACCGGGGAGCTGTTTTTT
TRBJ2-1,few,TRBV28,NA,CASSQPGSRQFF,TGTGCCAGCAGCCAGCCGGGAAGTAGGCAGTTCTTC
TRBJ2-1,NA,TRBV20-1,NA,CSVKRGGGIVSYNEQFF,TGCAGTGTTAAAAGAGGAGGCGGGATAGTTTCCTACAATGAGCAGTTCTTC
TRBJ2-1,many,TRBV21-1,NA,CASSKVRYGRSYNEQFF,TGTGCCAGCAGCAAAGTCAGGTACGGCCGCTCCTACAATGAGCAGTTCTTC
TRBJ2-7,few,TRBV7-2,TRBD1,CASQTGVSEQYF,TGTGCCAGCCAGACAGGGGTGAGCGAGCAGTACTTC
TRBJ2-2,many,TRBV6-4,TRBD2,CASAQDGGATGELFF,TGTGCCAGCGCTCAGGACGGGGGGGCCACCGGGGAGCTGTTTTTT
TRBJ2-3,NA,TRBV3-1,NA,CASSQDPGGLRGDTQYF,TGTGCCAGCAGCCAAGACCCTGGAGGGCTCCGCGGAGATACGCAGTATTTT
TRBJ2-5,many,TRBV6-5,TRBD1,CASSYGTGSVGETQYF,TGTGCCAGCAGTTACGGGACAGGGTCAGTGGGTGAGACCCAGTACTTC
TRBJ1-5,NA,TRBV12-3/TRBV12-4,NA,CASSLVQGHNQPQHF,TGTGCCAGCAGTTTAGTGCAGGGCCACAATCAGCCCCAGCATTTT
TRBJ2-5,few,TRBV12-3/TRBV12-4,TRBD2,CASSQGLADKYQETQYF,TGTGCCAGCAGTCAAGGACTAGCGGATAAATACCAAGAGACCCAGTACTTC
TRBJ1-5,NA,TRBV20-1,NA,CSARDAGDQPQHF,TGCAGTGCTAGAGATGCGGGGGATCAGCCCCAGCATTTT
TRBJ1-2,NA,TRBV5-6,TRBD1,CASSLRDSLNYGYTF,TGTGCCAGCAGCTTGAGGGACAGCCTTAACTATGGCTACACCTTC
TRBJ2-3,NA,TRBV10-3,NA,CAISESPADNTQYF,TGTGCCATCAGTGAGTCTCCAGCGGATAATACGCAGTATTTT
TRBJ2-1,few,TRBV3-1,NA,CASSLLAFNEQFF,TGTGCCAGCAGCCTTCTAGCGTTCAATGAGCAGTTCTTC
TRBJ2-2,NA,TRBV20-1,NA,CSAPFPGRVNTGELFF,TGCAGTGCTCCATTCCCGGGCAGGGTCAACACCGGGGAGCTGTTTTTT
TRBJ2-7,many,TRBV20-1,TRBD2,CSAKSGSLDEQYF,TGCAGTGCTAAAAGCGGGAGCCTGGACGAGCAGTACTTC
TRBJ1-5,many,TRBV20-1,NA,CSARLGSNQPQHF,TGCAGTGCTAGATTGGGATCGAATCAGCCCCAGCATTTT
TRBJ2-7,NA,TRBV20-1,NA,CSASYARLPLYEQYF,TGCAGTGCTAGTTATGCCCGCCTCCCCCTCTACGAGCAGTACTTC
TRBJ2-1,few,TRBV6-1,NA,CASRPGVSYNEQFF,TGTGCCAGCAGACCGGGGGTTTCCTACAATGAGCAGTTCTTC
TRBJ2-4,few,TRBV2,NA,CASSGQGEIGAKNIQYF,TGTGCCAGCAGCGGCCAGGGAGAGATAGGAGCCAAAAACATTCAGTACTTC
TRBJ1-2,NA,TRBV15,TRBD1,CATSRAGQGGAYGYTF,TGTGCCACCAGCAGGGCAGGACAGGGCGGTGCCTATGGCTACACCTTC
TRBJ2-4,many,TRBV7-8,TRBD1,CASSLDRDRGAKNIQYF,TGTGCCAGCAGCTTAGACCGGGACAGGGGAGCCAAAAACATTCAGTACTTC
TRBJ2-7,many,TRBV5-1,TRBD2,CASSSSSGSYEQYF,TGCGCCAGCAGCTCTTCTAGCGGGAGCTACGAGCAGTACTTC
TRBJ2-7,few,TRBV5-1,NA,CASTPSGGGTYEQYF,TGCGCCAGCACCCCAAGTGGAGGGGGGACCTACGAGCAGTACTTC
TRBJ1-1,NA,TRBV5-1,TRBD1,CASSTDRGMNTEAFF,TGCGCCAGCAGCACCGACAGGGGTATGAACACTGAAGCTTTCTTT
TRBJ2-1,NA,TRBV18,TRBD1,CASSLGTVINEQFF,TGTGCCAGCTCACTGGGGACAGTGATCAATGAGCAGTTCTTC
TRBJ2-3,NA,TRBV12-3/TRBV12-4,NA,CASSGGGQGVDTQYF,TGTGCCAGCAGTGGGGGAGGCCAAGGGGTAGATACGCAGTATTTT
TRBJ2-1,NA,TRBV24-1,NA,CATSEEGFGYNEQFF,TGTGCCACCAGTGAGGAGGGCTTTGGGTACAATGAGCAGTTCTTC
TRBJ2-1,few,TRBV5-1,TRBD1,CASSQIDYRGQFF,TGCGCCAGCAGCCAGATCGACTACAGGGGGCAGTTCTTC
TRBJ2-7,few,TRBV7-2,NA,CASSLASKAEEQYF,TGTGCCAGCAGCTTAGCTTCCAAGGCCGAAGAGCAGTACTTC
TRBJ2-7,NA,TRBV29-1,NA,CSVGGQFHEQYF,TGCAGCGTCGGAGGACAGTTCCACGAGCAGTACTTC